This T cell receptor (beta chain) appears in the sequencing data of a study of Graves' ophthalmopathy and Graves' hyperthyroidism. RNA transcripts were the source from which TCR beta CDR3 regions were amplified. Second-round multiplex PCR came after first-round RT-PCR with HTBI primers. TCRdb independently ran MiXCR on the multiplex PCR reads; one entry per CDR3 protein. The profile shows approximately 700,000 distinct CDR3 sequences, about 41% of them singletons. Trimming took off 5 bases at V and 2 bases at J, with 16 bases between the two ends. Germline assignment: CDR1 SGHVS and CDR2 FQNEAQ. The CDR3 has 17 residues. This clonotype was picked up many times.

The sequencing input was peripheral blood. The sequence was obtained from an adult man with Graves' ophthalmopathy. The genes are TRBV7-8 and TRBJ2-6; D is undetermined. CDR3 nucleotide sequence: TGTGCCAGCAGCCCCCGCGGTTTTAGTGCTGGGGCCAACGTCCTGACTTTC. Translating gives CASSPRGFSAGANVLTF.